This T cell receptor (beta chain) comes out of a study of T cells after yellow fever vaccination. The study's findings and limits: Repertoires sorted by FACS could include abundant clonotypes that are contaminants from the bulk population.

With 2 bases removed from V and 4 bases from J, the gap between germline ends came to 14 bases. From germline, CDR1 is GTSNPN and CDR2 SVGIG (reference sequence). The CDR3 has 14 amino acids. Many counts were recorded for this clonotype. The antigen remains unidentified. TCR cDNA was made by 5'RACE template switching, adding a universal primer site and UMIs. MiXCR was run by TCRdb on the 5' RACE reads, yielding one entry per CDR3 protein. The repertoire holds hundreds of thousands of distinct CDR3 sequences, with more than 9% as singletons. This sequence originates from a young man who received the YFV17D yellow fever vaccine. The gene calls are TRBV30 and TRBJ1-2, with a weak D call TRBD1 (5 bases). Here the sequenced sample was PBMCs, taken on the day of the yellow fever booster vaccination. The CDR3 nucleotides are TGTGCCTGGAGTTTTTCCAGGGCGTCCTATGGCTACACCTTC. Encoded protein: CAWSFSRASYGYTF.